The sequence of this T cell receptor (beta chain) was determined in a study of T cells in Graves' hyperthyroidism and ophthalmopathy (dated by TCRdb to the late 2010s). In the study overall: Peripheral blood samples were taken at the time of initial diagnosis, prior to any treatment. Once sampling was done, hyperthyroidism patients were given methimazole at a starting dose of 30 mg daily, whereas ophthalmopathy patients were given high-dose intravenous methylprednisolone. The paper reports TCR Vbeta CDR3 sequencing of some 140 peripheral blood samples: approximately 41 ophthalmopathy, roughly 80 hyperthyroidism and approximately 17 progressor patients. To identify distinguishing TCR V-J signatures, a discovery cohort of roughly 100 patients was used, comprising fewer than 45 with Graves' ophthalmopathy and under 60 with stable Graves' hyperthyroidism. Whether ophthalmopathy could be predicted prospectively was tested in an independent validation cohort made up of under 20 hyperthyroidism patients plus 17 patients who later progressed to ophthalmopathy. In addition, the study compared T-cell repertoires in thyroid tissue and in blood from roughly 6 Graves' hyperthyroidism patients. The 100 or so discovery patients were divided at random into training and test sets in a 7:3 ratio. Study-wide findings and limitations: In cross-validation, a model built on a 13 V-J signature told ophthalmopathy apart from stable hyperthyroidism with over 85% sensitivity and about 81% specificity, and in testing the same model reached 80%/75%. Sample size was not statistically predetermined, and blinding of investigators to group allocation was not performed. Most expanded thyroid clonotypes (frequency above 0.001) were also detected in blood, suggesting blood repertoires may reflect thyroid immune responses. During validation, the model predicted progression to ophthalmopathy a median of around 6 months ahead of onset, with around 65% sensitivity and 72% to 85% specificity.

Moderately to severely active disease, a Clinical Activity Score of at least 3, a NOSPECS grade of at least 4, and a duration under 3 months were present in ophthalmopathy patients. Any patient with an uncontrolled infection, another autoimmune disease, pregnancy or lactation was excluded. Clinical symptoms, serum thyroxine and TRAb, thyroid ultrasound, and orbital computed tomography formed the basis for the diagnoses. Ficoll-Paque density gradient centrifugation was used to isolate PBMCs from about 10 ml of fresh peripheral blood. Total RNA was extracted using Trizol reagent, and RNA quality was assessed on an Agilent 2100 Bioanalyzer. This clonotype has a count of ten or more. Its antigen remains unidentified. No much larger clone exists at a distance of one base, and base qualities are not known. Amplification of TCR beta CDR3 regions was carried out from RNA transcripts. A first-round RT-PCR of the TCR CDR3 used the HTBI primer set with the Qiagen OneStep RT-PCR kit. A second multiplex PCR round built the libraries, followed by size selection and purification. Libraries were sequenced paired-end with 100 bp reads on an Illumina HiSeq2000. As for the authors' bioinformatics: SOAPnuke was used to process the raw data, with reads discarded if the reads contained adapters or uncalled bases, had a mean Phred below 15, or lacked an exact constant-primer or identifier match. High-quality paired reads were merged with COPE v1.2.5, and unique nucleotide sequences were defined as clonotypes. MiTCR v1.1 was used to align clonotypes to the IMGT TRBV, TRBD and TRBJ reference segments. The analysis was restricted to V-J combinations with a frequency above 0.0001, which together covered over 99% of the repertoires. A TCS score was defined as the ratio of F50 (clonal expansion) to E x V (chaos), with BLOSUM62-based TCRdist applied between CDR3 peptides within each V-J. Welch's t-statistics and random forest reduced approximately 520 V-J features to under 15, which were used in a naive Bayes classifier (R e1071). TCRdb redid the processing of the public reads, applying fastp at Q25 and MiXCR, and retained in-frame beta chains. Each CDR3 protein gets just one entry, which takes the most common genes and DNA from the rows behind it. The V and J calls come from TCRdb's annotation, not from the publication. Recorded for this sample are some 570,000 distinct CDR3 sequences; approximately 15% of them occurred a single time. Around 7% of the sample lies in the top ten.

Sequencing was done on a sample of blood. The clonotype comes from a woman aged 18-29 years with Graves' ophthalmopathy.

The bases read TGTGCCAGCAGTTTGAGGGGTACTTTCTACGAGCAGTACTTC. This gives the protein CASSLRGTFYEQYF. The chain couples TRBV28 to TRBJ2-7; the D element could tentatively be TRBD1 or TRBD2, as 5 bases agree for each. Reading from cysteine to phenylalanine, the CDR3 counts 14 amino acids. The CDR3 DNA has 42 bases and is translated from base 1. V is pared back by 3 bases and J by 3 bases, with 12 bases lying between the germline termini. The CDR1 and CDR2 encoded by the germline V gene are MDHEN and SYDVKM.